Below, 2 T cell receptor beta chains from the same sample are listed, as sequenced in a study of shared clonotypes between healthy human individuals. Method: immunoSEQ multiplex PCR; TCRdb's copy keeps in-frame clones and lacks some. Of about 1 million clones in the sample, more than 60% were seen once. Sample: memory CD4+ T cells sorted from blood. As for subset: CD45RA-negative fraction. The receptors originated from a man aged 18 to 29 in good health.

This clone occurred a few times. Other nucleotide sequences in the sample specify the same CDR3. The chain has TRBV7-6 and TRBJ1-6; D possibly corresponds to TRBD1 (6 bases). Per the germline V gene, CDR1 is SGHVS and CDR2 is FNYEAQ. This CDR3 is built from 14 residues. The ends were cut back, 0 bases at V and 7 bases at J, with 7 bases in the middle. Written as DNA, the CDR3 is TGTGCCAGCAGCTTAGCCCAGGGGAATTCACCCCTCCACTTT. This translates into CASSLAQGNSPLHF.

V gene TRBV10-3 combines with J gene TRBJ2-3; 9 bases are shared with TRBD1. Trimming took 4 bases from V and 5 from J; bases not matched to a gene: 13. Looked up from germline, CDR1 is ENHRY and CDR2 is SYGVKD. CDR3 length equals 17 residues. CDR3 DNA sequence: TGTGCCATCAGTGGGTTAGAGTTGAACAGGGGGCAAGATACGCAGTATTTT. Its translation: CAISGLELNRGQDTQYF.